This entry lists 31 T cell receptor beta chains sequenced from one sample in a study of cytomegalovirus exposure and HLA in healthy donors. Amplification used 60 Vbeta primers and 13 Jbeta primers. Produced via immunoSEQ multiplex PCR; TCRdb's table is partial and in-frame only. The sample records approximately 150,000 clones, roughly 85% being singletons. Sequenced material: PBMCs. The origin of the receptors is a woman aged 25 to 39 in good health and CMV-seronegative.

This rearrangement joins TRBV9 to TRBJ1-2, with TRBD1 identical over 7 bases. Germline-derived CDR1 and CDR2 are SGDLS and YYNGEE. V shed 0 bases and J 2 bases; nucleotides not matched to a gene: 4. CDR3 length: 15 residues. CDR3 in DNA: TGTGCCAGCAGCGTAGCACAGGGGAGGAACTATGGCTACACCTTC. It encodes CASSVAQGRNYGYTF.

The CDR3 DNA is TGTGCCAGCAGTTTATGGGGCAGGGGTGAAGCTTTCTTT. Translating it yields CASSLWGRGEAFF. V usage is TRBV28 and J usage is TRBJ1-1, with D perhaps matching TRBD1 (6 bases). The V and J ends lost 0 bases and 7 bases respectively, with 9 bases between them. The CDR3 is 13 amino acids. Looked up from germline, CDR1 is MDHEN and CDR2 is SYDVKM.

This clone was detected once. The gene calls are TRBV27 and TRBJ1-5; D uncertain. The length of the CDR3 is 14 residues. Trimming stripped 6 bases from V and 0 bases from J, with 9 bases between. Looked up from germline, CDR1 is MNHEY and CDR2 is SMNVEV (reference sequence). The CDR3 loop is CASRLRDSNQPQHF. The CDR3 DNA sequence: TGTGCCAGCAGGTTACGGGATAGCAATCAGCCCCAGCATTTT.

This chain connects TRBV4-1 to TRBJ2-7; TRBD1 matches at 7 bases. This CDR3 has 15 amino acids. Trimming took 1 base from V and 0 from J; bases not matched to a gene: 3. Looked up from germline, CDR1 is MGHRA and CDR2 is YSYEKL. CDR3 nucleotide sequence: TGCGCCAGCAGCCAAGGACAGGGCCCCTCCTACGAGCAGTACTTC. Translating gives CASSQGQGPSYEQYF.

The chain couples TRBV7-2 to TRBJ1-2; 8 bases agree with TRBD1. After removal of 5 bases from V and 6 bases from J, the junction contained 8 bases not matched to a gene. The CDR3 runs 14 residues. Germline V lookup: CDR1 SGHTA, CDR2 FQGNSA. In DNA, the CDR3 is TGTGCCAGCAGCCAAAGTCGGACAGGGAATGGCTACACCTTC. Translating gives CASSQSRTGNGYTF.

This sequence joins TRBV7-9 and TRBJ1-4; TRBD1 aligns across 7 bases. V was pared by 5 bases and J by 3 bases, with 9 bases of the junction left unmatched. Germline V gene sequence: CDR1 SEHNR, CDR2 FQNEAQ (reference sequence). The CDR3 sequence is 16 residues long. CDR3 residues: CASSPGQSGSNEKLFF. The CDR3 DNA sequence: TGTGCCAGCAGCCCGGGACAGTCGGGCTCTAATGAAAAACTGTTTTTT.

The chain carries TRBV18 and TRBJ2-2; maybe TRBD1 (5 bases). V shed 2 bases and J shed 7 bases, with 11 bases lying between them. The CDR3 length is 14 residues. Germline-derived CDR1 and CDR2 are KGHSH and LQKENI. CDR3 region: CASSPIQGVGELFF. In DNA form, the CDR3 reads TGTGCCAGCTCACCAATTCAGGGCGTCGGGGAGCTGTTTTTT.

The CDR3 nucleotides are TGTGCCAGCAGTTCCAGTTCCCCAGGTGCTGGTCGGGAGGGCTACACCTTC. Translated, it gives CASSSSSPGAGREGYTF. The V call is TRBV28, the J call TRBJ1-2; unclear D gene. V lost 4 bases to trimming and J lost 8 bases, with 26 bases between them. The CDR3 extends over 17 amino acids. CDR1 is MDHEN, CDR2 SYDVKM, per germline.

The CDR3 region has the DNA TGTGCCAGTAGTATTTCCGCGGACAGGCCGAACACTGAAGCTTTCTTT. It is translated as CASSISADRPNTEAFF. The V gene is TRBV19, the J gene TRBJ1-1; 7 positions match TRBD1. Trimming at V came to 3 bases and at J to 1 base, leaving 8 bases not matched to a gene. Germline V CDR1 and CDR2: LNHDA, SQIVND (reference sequence). CDR3 length: 16 amino acids.

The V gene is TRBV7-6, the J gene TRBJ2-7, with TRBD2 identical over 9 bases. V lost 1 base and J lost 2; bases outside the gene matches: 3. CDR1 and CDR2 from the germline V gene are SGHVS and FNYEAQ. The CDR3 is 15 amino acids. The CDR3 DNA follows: TGTGCCAGCAGCTTAGAAGCGGGGGGTACCTACGAGCAGTACTTC. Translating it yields CASSLEAGGTYEQYF. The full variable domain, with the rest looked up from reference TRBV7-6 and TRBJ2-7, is GAGVSQSPRYKVTKRGQDVALRCDPISGHVSLYWYRQALGQGPEFLTYFNYEAQQDKSGLPNDRFSAERPEGSISTLTIQRTEQRDSAMYRCASSLEAGGTYEQYFGPGTRLTVT.

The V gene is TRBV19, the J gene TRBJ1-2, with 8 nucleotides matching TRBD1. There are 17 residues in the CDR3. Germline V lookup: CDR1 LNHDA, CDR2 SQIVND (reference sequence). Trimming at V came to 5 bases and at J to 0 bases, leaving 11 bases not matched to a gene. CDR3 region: CASSQGTGRYTNYGYTF. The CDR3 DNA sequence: TGTGCCAGTAGTCAAGGGACAGGTCGTTACACTAACTATGGCTACACCTTC.

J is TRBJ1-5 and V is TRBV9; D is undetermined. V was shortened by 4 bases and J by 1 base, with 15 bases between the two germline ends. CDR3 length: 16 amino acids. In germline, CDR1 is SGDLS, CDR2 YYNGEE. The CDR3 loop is CASSPGSGGSNQPQHF. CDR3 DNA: TGTGCCAGCAGCCCCGGTTCTGGCGGGAGCAATCAGCCCCAGCATTTT. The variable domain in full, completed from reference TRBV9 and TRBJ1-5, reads DSGVTQTPKHLITATGQRVTLRCSPRSGDLSVYWYQQSLDQGLQFLIQYYNGEERAKGNILERFSAQQFPDLHSELNLSSLELGDSALYFCASSPGSGGSNQPQHFGDGTRLSIL.

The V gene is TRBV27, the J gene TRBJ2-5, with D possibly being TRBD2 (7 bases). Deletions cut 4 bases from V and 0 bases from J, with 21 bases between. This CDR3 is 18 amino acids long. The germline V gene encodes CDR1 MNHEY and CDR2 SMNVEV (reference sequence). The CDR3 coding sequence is TGTGCCAGCAGTTCCCCTGAGGGGCGGGGGCTGTACCAAGAGACCCAGTACTTC. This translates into CASSSPEGRGLYQETQYF.

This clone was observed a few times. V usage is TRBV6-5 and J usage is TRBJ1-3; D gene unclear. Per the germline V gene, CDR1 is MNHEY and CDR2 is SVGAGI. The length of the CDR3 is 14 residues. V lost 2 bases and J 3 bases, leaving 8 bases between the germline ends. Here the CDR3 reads CASSYGASGNTIYF. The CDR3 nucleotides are TGTGCCAGCAGTTACGGTGCGAGTGGAAACACCATATATTTT.

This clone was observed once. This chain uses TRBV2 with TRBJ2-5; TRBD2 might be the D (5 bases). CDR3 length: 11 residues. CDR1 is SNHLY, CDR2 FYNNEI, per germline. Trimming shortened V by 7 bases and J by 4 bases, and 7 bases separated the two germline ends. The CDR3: CASTDLETQYF. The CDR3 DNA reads TGTGCCAGCACGGACTTAGAGACCCAGTACTTC.

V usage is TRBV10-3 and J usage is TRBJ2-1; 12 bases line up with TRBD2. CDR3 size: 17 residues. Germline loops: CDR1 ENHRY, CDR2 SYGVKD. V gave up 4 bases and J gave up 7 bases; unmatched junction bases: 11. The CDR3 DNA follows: TGTGCCATCAGTGGCCCAGACACTAGCGGGGGGTTGAATGAGCAGTTCTTC. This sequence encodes CAISGPDTSGGLNEQFF.

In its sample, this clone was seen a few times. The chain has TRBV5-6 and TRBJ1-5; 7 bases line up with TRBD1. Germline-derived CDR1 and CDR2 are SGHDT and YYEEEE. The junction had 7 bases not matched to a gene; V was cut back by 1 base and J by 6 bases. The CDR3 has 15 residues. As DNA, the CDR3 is TGTGCCAGCAGCTTGCGGCAGGGGGTAAGTCAGCCCCAGCATTTT. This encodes CASSLRQGVSQPQHF.

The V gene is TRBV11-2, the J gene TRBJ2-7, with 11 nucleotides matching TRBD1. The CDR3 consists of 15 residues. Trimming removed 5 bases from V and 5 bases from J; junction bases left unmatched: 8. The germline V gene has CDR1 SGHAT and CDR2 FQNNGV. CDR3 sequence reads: CASSRGTGGLHEQYF. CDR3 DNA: TGTGCCAGCAGCCGAGGGACAGGGGGGTTGCACGAGCAGTACTTC.

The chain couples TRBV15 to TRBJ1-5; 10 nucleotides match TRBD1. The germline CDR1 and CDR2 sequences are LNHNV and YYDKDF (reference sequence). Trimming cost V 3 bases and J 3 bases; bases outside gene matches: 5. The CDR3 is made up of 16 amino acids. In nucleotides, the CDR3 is TGTGCCACCAGCAGTCCCGACAGGGGGCTCAATCAGCCCCAGCATTTT. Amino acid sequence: CATSSPDRGLNQPQHF.

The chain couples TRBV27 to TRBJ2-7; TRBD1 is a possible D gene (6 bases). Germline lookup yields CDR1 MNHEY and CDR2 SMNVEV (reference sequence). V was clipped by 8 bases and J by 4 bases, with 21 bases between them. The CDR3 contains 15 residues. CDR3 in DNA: TGTGCCAGCCGGACGCTATCAGGGGCCTCGTACGAGCAGTACTTC. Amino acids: CASRTLSGASYEQYF.

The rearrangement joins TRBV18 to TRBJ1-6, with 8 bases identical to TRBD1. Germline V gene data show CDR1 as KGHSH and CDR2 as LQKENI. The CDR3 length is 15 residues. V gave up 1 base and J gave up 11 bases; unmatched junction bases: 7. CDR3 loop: CASSPLDRGETPLHF. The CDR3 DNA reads TGTGCCAGCTCACCACTTGACAGGGGAGAGACACCCCTCCACTTT.

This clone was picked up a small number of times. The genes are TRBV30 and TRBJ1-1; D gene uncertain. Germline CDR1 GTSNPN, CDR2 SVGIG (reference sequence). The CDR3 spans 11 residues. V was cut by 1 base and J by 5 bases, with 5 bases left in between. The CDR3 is CAWSARTEAFF. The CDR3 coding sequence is TGTGCCTGGAGTGCGAGGACTGAAGCTTTCTTT.

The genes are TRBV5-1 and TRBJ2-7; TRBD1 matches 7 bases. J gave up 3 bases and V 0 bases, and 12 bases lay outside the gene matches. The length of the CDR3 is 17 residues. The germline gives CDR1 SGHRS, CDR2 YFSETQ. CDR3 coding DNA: TGCGCCAGCAGCTTGGACCTCCGGACAGGAAAGGTCTACGAGCAGTACTTC. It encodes CASSLDLRTGKVYEQYF.

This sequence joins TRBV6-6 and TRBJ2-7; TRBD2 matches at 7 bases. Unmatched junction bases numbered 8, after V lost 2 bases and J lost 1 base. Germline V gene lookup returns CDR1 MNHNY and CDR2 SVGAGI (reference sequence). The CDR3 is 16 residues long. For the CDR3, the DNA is TGTGCCAGCAGTTACCCGGTGGGCGGGAGTTCCTACGAGCAGTACTTC. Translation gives CASSYPVGGSSYEQYF.

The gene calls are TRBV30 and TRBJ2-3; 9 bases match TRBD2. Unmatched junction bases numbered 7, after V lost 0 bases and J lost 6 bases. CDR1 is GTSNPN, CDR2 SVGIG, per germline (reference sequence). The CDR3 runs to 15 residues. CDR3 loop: CAWSVGAGGSDTQYF. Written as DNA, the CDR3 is TGTGCCTGGAGTGTCGGAGCGGGAGGTTCGGATACGCAGTATTTT.

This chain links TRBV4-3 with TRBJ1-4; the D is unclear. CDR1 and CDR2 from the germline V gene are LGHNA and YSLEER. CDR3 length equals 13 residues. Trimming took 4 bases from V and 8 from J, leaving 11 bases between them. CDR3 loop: CASSPGIREKLFF. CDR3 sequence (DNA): TGCGCCAGCAGCCCCGGGATAAGGGAAAAACTGTTTTTT.

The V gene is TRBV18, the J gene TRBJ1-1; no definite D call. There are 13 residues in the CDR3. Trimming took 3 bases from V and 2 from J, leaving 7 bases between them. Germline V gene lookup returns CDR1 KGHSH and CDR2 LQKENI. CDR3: CASSPVGNTEAFF. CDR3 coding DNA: TGTGCCAGCTCACCTGTGGGCAACACTGAAGCTTTCTTT. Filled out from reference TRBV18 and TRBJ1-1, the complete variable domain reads NAGVMQNPRHLVRRRGQEARLRCSPMKGHSHVYWYRQLPEEGLKFMVYLQKENIIDESGMPKERFSAEFPKEGPSILRIQQVVRGDSAAYFCASSPVGNTEAFFGQGTRLTVV.

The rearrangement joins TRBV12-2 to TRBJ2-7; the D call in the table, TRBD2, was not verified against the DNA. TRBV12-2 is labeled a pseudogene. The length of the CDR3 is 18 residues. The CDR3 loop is CASRLMLAGVPSTYEQYF. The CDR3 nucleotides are TGTGCAAGTCGCTTGATGCTAGCGGGAGTACCTTCGACCTACGAGCAGTACTTC.

The CDR3 bases are TGCGCCAGCAGCCCCAGAGGACAGGGGGCCTACGAGCAGTACTTC. Its translation: CASSPRGQGAYEQYF. This rearrangement joins TRBV5-1 to TRBJ2-7, with 10 positions matching TRBD1. V lost 4 bases, J lost 2 bases, and 6 bases stayed unmatched. The germline CDR1 and CDR2 sequences are SGHRS and YFSETQ. CDR3 length: 15 amino acids.

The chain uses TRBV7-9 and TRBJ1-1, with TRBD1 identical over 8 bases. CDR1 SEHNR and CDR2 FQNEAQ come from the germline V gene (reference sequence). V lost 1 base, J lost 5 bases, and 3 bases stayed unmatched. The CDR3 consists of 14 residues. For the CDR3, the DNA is TGTGCCAGCAGCTTAGTACAGGGGGGGACTGAAGCTTTCTTT. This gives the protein CASSLVQGGTEAFF. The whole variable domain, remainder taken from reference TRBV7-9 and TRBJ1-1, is DTGVSQNPRHKITKRGQNVTFRCDPISEHNRLYWYRQTLGQGPEFLTYFQNEAQLEKSRLLSDRFSAERPKGSFSTLEIQRTEQGDSAMYLCASSLVQGGTEAFFGQGTRLTVV.

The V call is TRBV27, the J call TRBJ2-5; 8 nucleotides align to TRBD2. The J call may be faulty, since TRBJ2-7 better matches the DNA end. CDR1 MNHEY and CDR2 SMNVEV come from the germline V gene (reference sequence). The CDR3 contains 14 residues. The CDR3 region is CASKASGSALEQYF. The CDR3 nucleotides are TGTGCCAGCAAGGCTAGCGGGTCGGCTCTCGAGCAGTACTTC.